Following are 24 T cell receptor beta chains from one sample sequenced in a study of T cells in Graves' hyperthyroidism and ophthalmopathy. Amplified TCR beta CDR3 regions derived from RNA transcripts. HTBI primers were employed in a first-round RT-PCR of the TCR CDR3. From the multiplex PCR reads, TCRdb called clonotypes with MiXCR, one entry per CDR3 protein. Of hundreds of thousands of distinct CDR3 sequences in the sample, just under 20% were seen once. The sample taken for sequencing was blood. These TCRs come from a man aged 35 to 55 with Graves' ophthalmopathy.

The rearrangement joins TRBV2 to TRBJ1-5; tentative D call: TRBD1 (6 bases). Germline CDR1 is SNHLY and CDR2 is FYNNEI. This CDR3 has 15 amino acids. V was clipped by 6 bases and J by 7 bases, with 19 bases between them. CDR3 in amino acids: CASRAGARGDQPQHF. In DNA form, the CDR3 reads TGTGCCAGCAGGGCAGGGGCGAGGGGGGACCAGCCCCAGCATTTT.

This clonotype was counted ten times or more. The CDR3 DNA sequence: TGTGCCAGCGAGGTATTCTACGAGCAGTACTTC. It specifies CASEVFYEQYF. The chain has TRBV2 and TRBJ2-7; D is unclear. With 8 bases removed from V and 3 bases from J, the gap between germline ends came to 8 bases. This CDR3 contains 11 residues. The germline gives CDR1 SNHLY, CDR2 FYNNEI.

There are many counts of this clonotype. V is TRBV3-1 and J is TRBJ2-7; D assignment may be TRBD1 or TRBD2 (5 bases each). The CDR3 is 15 amino acids. V lost 5 bases and J lost 0, with 14 bases in between. The germline CDR1 and CDR2 sequences are LGHDT and YNNKEL (reference sequence). The CDR3 spells CASSTWGSYSYEQYF. CDR3 sequence (DNA): TGTGCCAGCAGCACCTGGGGGTCATACTCCTACGAGCAGTACTTC.

The chain joins TRBV14 to TRBJ2-7; TRBD1 or TRBD2 may be the D gene (5 bases each). The CDR3 has 14 residues. Germline-derived CDR1 and CDR2 are SGHDN and FVKESK. V was cut by 4 bases and J by 2 bases, with 12 bases left in between. CDR3 DNA sequence: TGTGCCAGCAGCCCCGTTGGGGGAACCTACGAGCAGTACTTC. It encodes CASSPVGGTYEQYF. Full variable domain (rest looked up from reference TRBV14 and TRBJ2-7): EAGVTQFPSHSVIEKGQTVTLRCDPISGHDNLYWYRRVMGKEIKFLLHFVKESKQDESGMPNNRFLAERTGGTYSTLKVQPAELEDSGVYFCASSPVGGTYEQYFGPGTRLTVT.

This clonotype has at least ten counts. The genes are TRBV12-3 or TRBV12-4 and TRBJ1-5; D not resolved. The CDR3 has 14 residues. V lost 3 bases to trimming and J lost 4 bases, with 10 bases between them. DNA of the CDR3: TGTGCCAGCAGTTTTGAGAGCCGTAATCAGCCCCAGCATTTT. As protein: CASSFESRNQPQHF.

The chain's CDR3 is CASSQGIQGSGANVLTF. The CDR3 coding sequence is TGTGCCAGCAGCCAAGGAATTCAGGGAAGTGGGGCCAACGTCCTGACTTTC. The genes are TRBV4-2 and TRBJ2-6; weak D call: TRBD1 (5 bases). The germline V gene encodes CDR1 LGHNA and CDR2 YNFKEQ. Trimming cost V 1 base and J 3 bases, with 13 bases left between them. The CDR3 is 17 residues long.

At least ten counts were recorded for this clonotype. This chain uses TRBV5-1 with TRBJ2-1; a weak D match, TRBD1 (6 bases). The CDR3 spans 12 residues. Germline V CDR1 and CDR2: SGHRS, YFSETQ. Trimming removed 7 bases at V and 6 bases at J, with 11 bases between. In nucleotides, the CDR3 is TGCGCCAGCGGACCAGGGGTCAATGAGCAGTTCTTC. It yields the protein CASGPGVNEQFF.

The chain uses TRBV3-1 and TRBJ2-7; D might be TRBD2 (5 bases). Germline V CDR1 and CDR2: LGHDT, YNNKEL (reference sequence). The CDR3 extends over 15 amino acids. Trimming took off 4 bases at V and 2 bases at J, with 15 bases between the two ends. The CDR3 here is CASSPSGLLTYEQYF. CDR3 nucleotides: TGTGCCAGCAGCCCATCCGGACTCCTAACCTACGAGCAGTACTTC.

This clonotype has more than one count but fewer than ten. For the CDR3, the DNA is TGCAGTGCCATAGACTTGTGGCTGGGATCCTACAATGAGCAGTTCTTC. Translation gives CSAIDLWLGSYNEQFF. V usage is TRBV20-1 and J usage is TRBJ2-1; no definite D call. The CDR3 consists of 16 residues. The germline V gene has CDR1 DFQATT and CDR2 SNEGSKA (reference sequence). Trimming cost V 6 bases and J 1 base, with 19 bases left between them.

This clonotype was recorded many times. The rearrangement links TRBV28 to TRBJ1-2; D might be TRBD1 (6 bases). The V end lost 5 bases, the J end lost 8 bases, and 18 bases lay between the germline ends. The germline V gene has CDR1 MDHEN and CDR2 SYDVKM. The CDR3 totals 14 residues. CDR3 bases: TGTGCCAGCAGTACCATACAGGGTTTGAGGGGCTACACCTTC. It yields the protein CASSTIQGLRGYTF.

This clonotype has at least ten counts. This sequence joins TRBV6-2 or TRBV6-3 and TRBJ2-1; the match to TRBD2 covers 11 bases. Germline assignment: CDR1 MNHEY and CDR2 SVGEGT. V was pared by 5 bases and J by 5 bases, with 2 bases of the junction left unmatched. CDR3 length: 14 amino acids. CDR3 bases: TGTGCCAGCAGTCTACTAGCGGGGGACAATGAGCAGTTCTTC. This codes for CASSLLAGDNEQFF.

This clonotype was counted a few times. This sequence joins TRBV7-9 and TRBJ2-7, with D unclear. CDR1 and CDR2 from the germline V gene are SEHNR and FQNEAQ (reference sequence). V gave up 2 bases and J gave up 5 bases, with 7 bases separating them. This CDR3 spans 12 amino acids. The CDR3 region is CASSLYSDEQYF. The CDR3 region has the DNA TGTGCCAGCAGCTTATACAGCGACGAGCAGTACTTC.

The rearrangement uses TRBV28 and TRBJ2-5; D is uncertain. The V end was cut by 5 bases, the J end by 13 bases, with 17 bases between. Germline V gene data show CDR1 as MDHEN and CDR2 as SYDVKM. The CDR3 extends over 12 amino acids. CDR3 sequence reads: CASSLSLHPRYF. The CDR3 coding sequence is TGTGCCAGCAGTCTTAGCCTGCACCCTCGGTACTTC.

This clonotype has just a few counts. The gene calls are TRBV6-2 or TRBV6-3 and TRBJ2-1; no firm D call. Per germline, CDR1 MNHEY and CDR2 SVGEGT. The V and J ends lost 0 bases and 1 base respectively, with 7 bases between them. CDR3 length: 15 amino acids. CDR3 DNA sequence: TGTGCCAGCAGTTACTCGAAGAGTTCCTACAATGAGCAGTTCTTC. Encoded protein: CASSYSKSSYNEQFF.

The gene calls are TRBV12-3 or TRBV12-4 and TRBJ2-1, with D unresolved. The V and J ends lost 6 bases and 6 bases respectively, with 24 bases between them. The CDR3 is 17 residues long. CDR3 in amino acids: CASSVGWVGSPLNEQFF. The CDR3, as DNA: TGTGCCAGCAGCGTAGGATGGGTAGGAAGCCCTCTCAATGAGCAGTTCTTC.

There are many counts of this clonotype. The chain employs TRBV12-3 or TRBV12-4 and TRBJ1-1; D is unclear. The length of the CDR3 is 13 residues. The V end was cut by 7 bases, the J end by 4 bases, with 13 bases between. Written as DNA, the CDR3 is TGTGCCAGCAACCTTGGACGAGGCACTGAAGCTTTCTTT. It specifies CASNLGRGTEAFF.

The chain employs TRBV7-8 and TRBJ1-2; D may be TRBD1 (5 bases). V was pared by 6 bases and J by 8 bases, with 13 bases between. Looked up from germline, CDR1 is SGHVS and CDR2 is FQNEAQ. CDR3 length: 12 amino acids. This chain's CDR3 is CASRGGDGGYTF. In DNA form, the CDR3 reads TGTGCCAGCAGGGGGGGGGACGGAGGCTACACCTTC.

This clonotype was counted at least ten times. V is TRBV28 and J is TRBJ2-3; 8 bases fit TRBD2. V lost 5 bases and J lost 2; bases outside the gene matches: 12. CDR3 length equals 17 residues. In germline, CDR1 is MDHEN, CDR2 SYDVKM. The CDR3 is CASSATSGATFTDTQYF. The CDR3 DNA follows: TGTGCCAGCAGTGCAACTAGCGGAGCAACGTTCACAGATACGCAGTATTTT.

In the case of this clonotype: A read error is possible here, since a much larger clone lies one base away. V gene TRBV7-8 combines with J gene TRBJ1-3; no definite D call. The CDR3 is 17 amino acids. Germline loops: CDR1 SGHVS, CDR2 FQNEAQ. CDR3 coding DNA: TGTGCCGGCAGCTCCGCTCCAGCAGTTTCCTCTGGAAACACCATATATTTT. Protein sequence: CAGSSAPAVSSGNTIYF.

Ten or more counts support this clonotype. J is TRBJ2-2 and V is TRBV18; D possibly corresponds to TRBD2 (5 bases). Germline V CDR1 and CDR2: KGHSH, LQKENI. With 3 bases removed from V and 0 bases from J, the gap between germline ends came to 11 bases. The CDR3 is made up of 16 amino acids. CDR3 nucleotide sequence: TGTGCCAGCTCACCGCGGGCCCGATCGAACACCGGGGAGCTGTTTTTT. This translates into CASSPRARSNTGELFF.

This chain joins TRBV5-5 and TRBJ1-4; tentatively, D is TRBD1 (5 bases). The CDR3 consists of 15 residues. V was pared by 0 bases and J by 5 bases, with 11 bases between. Looked up from germline, CDR1 is SGHKS and CDR2 is YYEKEE (reference sequence). The CDR3 spells CASSLVGTSNEKLFF. CDR3 DNA sequence: TGTGCCAGCAGCTTGGTTGGGACTTCCAATGAAAAACTGTTTTTT.

This clonotype has just a few counts. V is TRBV10-3 and J is TRBJ2-2, with a possible D match to TRBD2 (6 bases). This CDR3 has 14 residues. V dropped 8 bases and J dropped 0 bases, with 10 bases sitting between them. Germline CDR1 ENHRY, CDR2 SYGVKD. DNA of the CDR3: TGTGCCATCTATGCGGGGACGAACACCGGGGAGCTGTTTTTT. This sequence encodes CAIYAGTNTGELFF.

The genes are TRBV6-5 and TRBJ1-1; no clear D gene. Germline loops: CDR1 MNHEY, CDR2 SVGAGI. V shed 2 bases and J shed 4 bases, with 14 bases lying between them. CDR3 length: 15 residues. The CDR3 DNA follows: TGTGCCAGCAGTTACCCGTTTGGAGGGCCCACTGAAGCTTTCTTT. Protein: CASSYPFGGPTEAFF.

This clonotype showed up just a few times. One junction end does not reproduce the germline sequence, and a read error may be involved. J is TRBJ2-5 and V is TRBV20-1, with TRBD2 identical over 8 bases. This CDR3 is built from 12 residues. Germline assignment: CDR1 DFQATT and CDR2 SNEGSKA (reference sequence). The CDR3 bases are TGCAGTGCTAGAGATGTGGGCGGGGGGCTGCACTTC. It translates to CSARDVGGGLHF.